A selection of T cell receptor beta chains follows, all from one sample in a study of beta chain features in type 1 diabetes. Repertoires were generated with immunoSEQ multiplex PCR, while TCRdb's copy carries only in-frame clones and drops some. The sample includes 300,000 to 350,000 clones, roughly 14% of them seen just once. The sample taken for sequencing was naive CD4+ T cells from blood. The receptors stem from a woman aged 18-30 years with type 1 diabetes. The CDR3 runs from the conserved cysteine through the conserved F or W. D genes are given only for firm matches. Not every row has a clone size; where given, it reads once, few, many or a size class.

j_gene: TRBJ1-2
v_gene: TRBV2
d_gene: -
abundance: few
CDR3aa: CASSELSYGYTF
CDR3nt: TGTGCCAGCAGTGAGCTAAGCTATGGCTACACCTTC

j_gene: TRBJ1-2
v_gene: TRBV5-1
d_gene: -
abundance: few
CDR3aa: CASSPQTTGNYGYTF
CDR3nt: TGCGCCAGCAGCCCGCAAACTACAGGAAACTATGGCTACACCTTC

j_gene: TRBJ2-7
v_gene: TRBV11-2
d_gene: TRBD2
abundance: few
CDR3aa: CASSSGASGNHEQYF
CDR3nt: TGTGCCAGCAGCAGCGGGGCTAGCGGGAACCACGAGCAGTACTTC

j_gene: TRBJ2-5
v_gene: TRBV30
d_gene: TRBD2
abundance: few
CDR3aa: CAWGLGISGKPVGQETQYF
CDR3nt: TGTGCCTGGGGGTTGGGGATTAGCGGGAAGCCGGTGGGCCAAGAGACCCAGTACTTC

j_gene: TRBJ2-7
v_gene: TRBV7-9
d_gene: -
abundance: -
CDR3aa: CASSFEDGGHEQYF
CDR3nt: TGTGCCAGCAGCTTCGAGGACGGGGGACACGAGCAGTACTTC

j_gene: TRBJ2-7
v_gene: TRBV28
d_gene: -
abundance: few
CDR3aa: CASTLGGGSYEQYF
CDR3nt: TGTGCCAGCACCCTTGGGGGCGGGTCCTACGAGCAGTACTTC

j_gene: TRBJ1-1
v_gene: TRBV5-1
d_gene: -
abundance: -
CDR3aa: CASSLGQLDSAFF
CDR3nt: TGCGCCAGCAGCTTGGGCCAGCTAGACTCAGCTTTCTTT

j_gene: TRBJ1-4
v_gene: TRBV7-2
d_gene: -
abundance: few
CDR3aa: CASSSTRGSGEKLFF
CDR3nt: TGTGCCAGCAGCTCCACCCGTGGAAGCGGTGAAAAACTGTTTTTT

j_gene: TRBJ2-7
v_gene: TRBV9
d_gene: TRBD1
abundance: few
CDR3aa: CASSATGTGVEQYF
CDR3nt: TGTGCCAGCAGCGCGACCGGGACAGGGGTCGAGCAGTACTTC

j_gene: TRBJ2-5
v_gene: TRBV30
d_gene: TRBD2
abundance: few
CDR3aa: CAWSRGVQETQYF
CDR3nt: TGTGCCTGGAGTCGGGGGGTCCAAGAGACCCAGTACTTC

j_gene: TRBJ1-1
v_gene: TRBV2
d_gene: TRBD1
abundance: few
CDR3aa: CASSGRGQGRTEAFF
CDR3nt: TGTGCCAGCAGTGGCCGTGGACAGGGACGAACTGAAGCTTTCTTT

j_gene: TRBJ2-5
v_gene: TRBV30
d_gene: -
abundance: -
CDR3aa: CAWSVRSGVQETQYF
CDR3nt: TGTGCCTGGAGTGTAAGGAGCGGAGTCCAAGAGACCCAGTACTTC

j_gene: TRBJ1-5
v_gene: TRBV5-1
d_gene: TRBD1
abundance: few
CDR3aa: CASSLDDRGQPQHF
CDR3nt: TGCGCCAGCAGCTTGGATGACAGGGGTCAGCCCCAGCATTTT

j_gene: TRBJ1-4
v_gene: TRBV19
d_gene: TRBD1
abundance: few
CDR3aa: CASWDSLNEKLFF
CDR3nt: TGTGCCAGTTGGGACAGTCTAAATGAAAAACTGTTTTTT

j_gene: TRBJ2-1
v_gene: TRBV21-1
d_gene: -
abundance: few
CDR3aa: CASSKCNRVLRYNEQFF
CDR3nt: TGTGCCAGCAGCAAATGTAACAGGGTTTTGAGGTACAATGAGCAGTTCTTC

j_gene: TRBJ2-1
v_gene: TRBV9
d_gene: TRBD1
abundance: few
CDR3aa: CASSVGGQGAYNEQFF
CDR3nt: TGTGCCAGCAGCGTGGGGGGACAGGGGGCCTACAATGAGCAGTTCTTC

j_gene: TRBJ2-3
v_gene: TRBV14
d_gene: -
abundance: few
CDR3aa: CASSQDRESTDTQYF
CDR3nt: TGTGCCAGCAGCCAAGACAGGGAAAGCACAGATACGCAGTATTTT

j_gene: TRBJ2-3
v_gene: TRBV5-1
d_gene: -
abundance: few
CDR3aa: CASSLGLASDTQYF
CDR3nt: TGCGCCAGCAGCTTGGGGCTAGCGTCTGATACGCAGTATTTT

j_gene: TRBJ2-5
v_gene: TRBV6-5
d_gene: -
abundance: -
CDR3aa: CASRSQGFRAETQYF
CDR3nt: TGTGCCAGCAGATCCCAGGGGTTTAGAGCAGAGACCCAGTACTTC

j_gene: TRBJ1-4
v_gene: TRBV5-1
d_gene: -
abundance: -
CDR3aa: CASSLTGSTNEKLFF
CDR3nt: TGCGCCAGCAGCTTAACAGGTTCAACTAATGAAAAACTGTTTTTT

j_gene: TRBJ1-5
v_gene: TRBV18
d_gene: TRBD1
abundance: -
CDR3aa: CASSPGQGNYNQPQHF
CDR3nt: TGTGCCAGCTCACCGGGACAGGGAAATTACAATCAGCCCCAGCATTTT

j_gene: TRBJ2-6
v_gene: TRBV21-1
d_gene: -
abundance: -
CDR3aa: CASSVQGVPWTGSGANVLTF
CDR3nt: TGTGCCAGCAGCGTACAAGGGGTGCCCTGGACAGGCTCTGGGGCCAACGTCCTGACTTTC

j_gene: TRBJ1-2
v_gene: TRBV5-4
d_gene: -
abundance: -
CDR3aa: CASSLRGSPSNYGYTF
CDR3nt: TGTGCCAGCAGCTTGCGCGGCAGCCCTTCAAACTATGGCTACACCTTC

j_gene: TRBJ1-1
v_gene: TRBV29-1
d_gene: -
abundance: few
CDR3aa: CSVVGQTNTEAFF
CDR3nt: TGCAGCGTCGTGGGACAAACGAACACTGAAGCTTTCTTT

j_gene: TRBJ2-1
v_gene: TRBV11-2
d_gene: -
abundance: -
CDR3aa: CASSLYSSNEQFF
CDR3nt: TGTGCCAGCAGCTTATATTCTAGCAATGAGCAGTTCTTC

j_gene: TRBJ2-7
v_gene: TRBV27
d_gene: TRBD2
abundance: few
CDR3aa: CASSSTGLAGAEQYF
CDR3nt: TGTGCCAGCAGTTCGACGGGACTAGCGGGAGCCGAGCAGTACTTC

j_gene: TRBJ1-1
v_gene: TRBV9
d_gene: -
abundance: few
CDR3aa: CASSANMGGNTEAFF
CDR3nt: TGTGCCAGCAGCGCGAATATGGGGGGGAACACTGAAGCTTTCTTT

j_gene: TRBJ2-5
v_gene: TRBV5-1
d_gene: -
abundance: once
CDR3aa: CASSAGHPETQYF
CDR3nt: TGCGCCAGCAGCGCAGGACACCCTGAGACCCAGTACTTC

j_gene: TRBJ1-2
v_gene: TRBV19
d_gene: TRBD1
abundance: -
CDR3aa: CATNSGTGVGGYTF
CDR3nt: TGTGCCACCAACTCCGGGACAGGGGTCGGTGGCTACACCTTC

j_gene: TRBJ2-3
v_gene: TRBV29-1
d_gene: -
abundance: -
CDR3aa: CSVVGRLSTDTQYF
CDR3nt: TGCAGCGTTGTCGGCAGACTAAGCACAGATACGCAGTATTTT